The 20 T cell receptor beta chains in this list originate from one sample, sequenced in a study of tissue T cells after allogeneic stem cell transplantation. Time point reported: mouse harvest day 14 after allogeneic transplant. Each mouse received 10^7 T-cell-depleted marrow cells plus 10^6 splenic CD5+ T cells by tail vein. Using immunoSEQ multiplex PCR, the repertoire was profiled, and TCRdb retains in-frame clones only, with some absent. The sample shows some 9,300 clones, roughly a third of them seen only once. Specimen: skin. These receptors originate from a female BALB/c mouse given C57BL/6 T cells with graft-versus-host disease after an allogeneic hematopoietic cell transplant.

As to this clone: Any gene name here is a mouse gene name. The read ends 1 residue shy of where the CDR3 ends; the end is completed using the germline J gene. The chain couples TRBV26 to TRBJ2-5, with no clear D. The CDR3 covers 13 residues. Trimming took off 0 bases at V and 4 bases at J, with 5 bases between the two ends. Germline V gene sequence: CDR1 KGHPV, CDR2 FQNQEV (reference sequence). The covered CDR3 bases are TGTGCCAGCAGTCTGTCAGGGAAAGACACCCAGTAC. Its protein is CASSLSGKDTQY. The CDR3 in full is CASSLSGKDTQYF.

Sample share makes this clone medium-sized. Genes here carry mouse names. The CDR3 reads CASSRDRAADTQYF. The sequenced part of the CDR3 DNA is TGTGCCAGCAGTCGGGACAGGGCGGCAGACACCCAGTAC. The V gene is TRBV26, the J gene TRBJ2-5, with TRBD1 identical over 9 bases. Read data end 1 residue before the CDR3 end; the end is taken from the germline J gene. Trimming cost V 4 bases and J 5 bases; bases outside gene matches: 4. The V gene's germline CDR1 is KGHPV and CDR2 FQNQEV (reference sequence). There are 14 residues in the CDR3.

As regards this clone: Any gene name here is a mouse gene name. The read terminates 1 residue before the CDR3 end, so the remaining end is supplied by the germline J gene. The rearrangement uses TRBV14 and TRBJ2-7; TRBD2 agrees at 8 bases. The CDR3 extends over 14 amino acids. J was trimmed by 3 bases and V by 1 base; bases with no gene match: 3. Per germline, CDR1 SGHDT and CDR2 FRDEAV. The part of the CDR3 DNA that was read is TGTGCCAGCAGTTTCAACTGGGGGATCTATGAACAGTAC. Amino acid sequence: CASSFNWGIYEQY. The full CDR3 protein is CASSFNWGIYEQYF.

This clone was recorded a few times. The gene symbols are mouse symbols. The CDR3 region is CAWSLDWSAETLYF. The CDR3 bases that were read are TGTGCCTGGAGTCTAGACTGGAGTGCAGAAACGCTGTAT. The rearrangement joins TRBV31 to TRBJ2-3; weak D call: TRBD2 (6 bases). Read data end 1 residue before the CDR3 end; the end is taken from the germline J gene. The CDR3 covers 14 residues. The germline V gene encodes CDR1 GKSSPN and CDR2 SITVG. V was cut by 0 bases and J by 0 bases, with 7 bases left in between.

Worth noting for this clone: The listed genes are named as in mouse. Incomplete CDR3 DNA: TGTGCCAGCAGTGAATGGGGGCAAGACACCCAGTAC. This encodes CASSEWGQDTQY. The whole CDR3 is CASSEWGQDTQYF. The chain carries TRBV13-1 and TRBJ2-5, with a possible D match to TRBD2 (6 bases). The CDR3 end is not reached by the read, which stops 1 residue before it; the germline J gene fills it in. Germline-derived CDR1 and CDR2 are NSHNY and SYGAGN. V was clipped by 2 bases and J by 3 bases, with 7 bases between them. The CDR3 is 13 amino acids.

Note on this clone: Mouse names are used for the genes. Read coverage stops 1 residue before the CDR3 terminus; the germline J gene supplies the remainder. J is TRBJ1-4 and V is TRBV26; D is unresolved. Deletions cut 0 bases from V and 1 base from J, with 3 bases between. This CDR3 is built from 14 residues. CDR1 and CDR2 from the germline V gene are KGHPV and FQNQEV (reference sequence). The CDR3 bases that were read are TGTGCCAGCAGTCTGTCCAGTTCCAACGAAAGATTATTT. It yields the protein CASSLSSSNERLF. The CDR3, in full, reads CASSLSSSNERLFF.

This clone was counted between two and nine times. These gene names are mouse names. The DNA ends 1 residue before the CDR3 does, and the rest of the CDR3 is filled in from the germline J gene. The chain is built from TRBV12-2 and TRBJ2-1, with 14 nucleotides matching TRBD2. The V segment lost 2 bases and the J segment 6 bases; nucleotides outside the gene matches: 2. Germline lookup yields CDR1 SGHLS and CDR2 HYDKME. CDR3 length equals 15 residues. The sequenced part of the CDR3 DNA is TGTGCCAGCTCTCGGGACTGGGGGGGCGTTGCTGAGCAGTTC. It codes for CASSRDWGGVAEQF. Given in full, the CDR3 is CASSRDWGGVAEQFF.

For this clone: Genes and germline are mouse. The observed sequence ends 1 residue before the CDR3 terminus, with the missing tail filled in from the germline J gene. This sequence joins TRBV4 and TRBJ2-4; TRBD1 is a possible D gene (6 bases). The V gene's germline CDR1 is LGHDT and CDR2 YNNKQL (reference sequence). The CDR3 runs 13 residues. V lost 5 bases and J 5 bases, leaving 11 bases between the germline ends. Incomplete CDR3 DNA: TGTGCCAGCAGCACCGGGACACCAAACACCTTGTAC. Translating it yields CASSTGTPNTLY. The complete CDR3 sequence is CASSTGTPNTLYF.

A few counts support this clone. The germline and genes are mouse ones. The read ends 1 residue before the CDR3 terminus; that terminus is restored from the germline J gene. This chain links TRBV13-2 with TRBJ2-7, with D perhaps TRBD1 or TRBD2 (6 bases each). Between the trimmed V and J ends, which lost 2 bases and 6 bases, there was a span of 9 bases. CDR3 size: 12 residues. CDR1 and CDR2 (germline): NNHNN, SYGAGS (reference sequence). CDR3 sequence reads: CASGERGVEQYF. The CDR3 DNA, read in part, is TGTGCCAGCGGTGAGAGGGGGGTTGAACAGTAC.

Turning to this clone: The gene names given are mouse names. The read falls 1 residue short of the CDR3 end, and the missing part is taken from the germline J gene. This chain uses TRBV3 with TRBJ1-2, with D unclear. The CDR3 has 13 amino acids. Germline values: CDR1 SNHLY, CDR2 FYNGKV (reference sequence). The ends were cut back, 4 bases at V and 0 bases at J, with 6 bases in the middle. This CDR3 reads CASSSTANSDYTF. The sequenced part of the CDR3 DNA is TGTGCCAGCAGCTCCACAGCAAACTCCGACTACACC. The whole variable domain, remainder taken from reference TRBV3 and TRBJ1-2, is GPKVLQIPSHQIIDMGQMVTLNCDPVSNHLYFYWYKQILGQQMEFLVNFYNGKVMEKSKLFKDQFSVERPDGSYFTLKIQPTALEDSAVYFCASSSTANSDYTFGSGTRLLVI.

Notes on this clone: Gene names follow the mouse nomenclature. The CDR3 extends 1 residue past the end of the read, so its final part is completed from the germline J gene. V usage is TRBV23 and J usage is TRBJ1-3. Germline-derived CDR1 and CDR2 are KGHTA and FQNQQP. CDR3 length: 15 residues. The CDR3 protein is CSSSPPGGSGNTLYF. CDR3 bases read: TGCTCCAGCAGTCCCCCGGGGGGTTCTGGAAATACGCTCTAT.

This clone was seen a handful of times. Gene names follow the mouse nomenclature. The CDR3 goes on 1 residue after the read ends, and that part is filled in from the germline J gene. V is TRBV3 and J is TRBJ1-1; no definite D call. CDR3 length equals 13 residues. V lost 1 base, J lost 1 base, and 4 bases lay in between. Germline V gene lookup returns CDR1 SNHLY and CDR2 FYNGKV (reference sequence). The part of the CDR3 DNA that was read is TGTGCCAGCAGCTTAGACAGAAACACAGAAGTCTTC. As protein: CASSLDRNTEVF. The complete CDR3 reads CASSLDRNTEVFF.

This clone was seen a handful of times. Genes and germline come from the mouse. The read terminates 1 residue ahead of where the CDR3 ends, so the germline J gene completes it. The chain uses TRBV5 and TRBJ1-6, with no clear D. TRBJ1-6 qualifies as an ORF whose function is uncertain. The CDR3 totals 16 residues. Germline V gene data show CDR1 as LGHNA and CDR2 as YNLKQL (reference sequence). V was clipped by 4 bases and J by 0 bases, with 10 bases between them. The CDR3 here is CASSPLQNSYNSPLYF. CDR3 DNA, as far as it was read: TGTGCCAGCAGCCCCCTCCAAAATTCCTATAATTCGCCCCTCTAC.

Of note for this clone: Mouse gene names and germline throughout. The read falls 1 residue short of the CDR3 end, and the missing part is taken from the germline J gene. The chain joins TRBV31 to TRBJ2-7; 8 bases match TRBD2. The CDR3 consists of 13 residues. The germline V gene encodes CDR1 GKSSPN and CDR2 SITVG. The V gene end was trimmed by 0 bases and the J gene end by 6 bases; junction bases not matched to a gene: 4. The CDR3 protein is CAWSLAGGIEQYF. CDR3 bases read: TGTGCCTGGAGTCTAGCTGGGGGGATTGAACAGTAC.

In its sample, this clone ranks as medium-sized. The gene symbols are mouse symbols. The sequence runs out 1 residue before the end of the CDR3; the remainder is reconstructed from the germline J gene. Other DNA sequences in this specimen translate into the identical CDR3. The rearrangement links TRBV26 to TRBJ2-7, with D maybe TRBD1 (6 bases). Germline V lookup: CDR1 KGHPV, CDR2 FQNQEV (reference sequence). The CDR3 is made up of 12 amino acids. Between the trimmed V and J ends, which lost 3 bases and 4 bases, there was a span of 7 bases. The CDR3 spells CASSLDRYEQYF. Partial CDR3 DNA: TGTGCCAGCAGTCTCGACAGGTATGAACAGTAC.

There are a few counts of this clone. Gene labels here are mouse ones. The read gets to within 1 residue of the CDR3 end, and the germline J gene fills in the rest. Other DNA sequences in this sample translate to the same CDR3. The chain combines TRBV26 with TRBJ2-7; 12 positions match TRBD1. Germline CDR1 and CDR2: KGHPV and FQNQEV (reference sequence). CDR3 size: 14 residues. Germline trimming cut 3 bases from V and 5 bases from J; bases unmatched to any gene: 2. Incomplete CDR3 DNA: TGTGCCAGCAGTCTTAGGGACAGGGGGCATGAACAGTAC. This codes for CASSLRDRGHEQY. The full-length CDR3 reads as CASSLRDRGHEQYF.

The sample holds a few counts of this clone. Mouse gene names and germline throughout. From the germline J gene comes the end of the CDR3, since the read stops 1 residue before it. The rearrangement uses TRBV3 and TRBJ2-2; the match to TRBD2 covers 9 bases. The germline V gene encodes CDR1 SNHLY and CDR2 FYNGKV (reference sequence). This CDR3 is 14 amino acids long. The ends lost 5 bases at V and 6 bases at J; junction bases unmatched: 4. CDR3 bases read: TGTGCCAGCAGCCCACTGGGGGGCTCCGGGCAGCTCTAC. This gives the protein CASSPLGGSGQLY. The CDR3 in full is CASSPLGGSGQLYF.

This clone has more than one count but fewer than ten. Gene names denote mouse genes. Read sequence stops 1 residue before the CDR3 end, and the germline J gene provides the missing end. The chain uses TRBV3 and TRBJ2-7, with D perhaps matching TRBD1 (5 bases). V lost 5 bases, J lost 0 bases, and 8 bases lay in between. The CDR3 length is 13 residues. The germline gives CDR1 SNHLY, CDR2 FYNGKV (reference sequence). Incomplete CDR3 DNA: TGTGCCAGCAGCGCGACAGTCTCCTATGAACAGTAC. It is translated as CASSATVSYEQY. The whole CDR3 sequence reads CASSATVSYEQYF.

This clone is large (0.1 to 1%) by share. Gene names follow the mouse nomenclature. The CDR3 goes on 1 residue after the read ends, and that part is filled in from the germline J gene. The chain has TRBV23 and TRBJ1-4; TRBD1 was called by the table and not checked on the DNA. This CDR3 spans 16 amino acids. From germline, CDR1 is KGHTA and CDR2 FQNQQP. Partial CDR3 DNA: TGCTCCAGCAGTCAAGGGGGACAGGGAGCCAACGAAAGATTATTT. Translated, it gives CSSSQGGQGANERLF. The whole CDR3 protein is CSSSQGGQGANERLFF.

This clone was counted only a few times. The germline and genes are mouse ones. CDR3 DNA (partial): TGTGCCAGCAGTCTGTTCCAGTATGAACAGTAC. This gives the protein CASSLFQYEQY. The entire CDR3 protein reads CASSLFQYEQYF. The chain couples TRBV26 to TRBJ2-7; the D is unclear. The read halts 1 residue ahead of the CDR3 end, with the missing end drawn from the germline J gene. This CDR3 is built from 12 residues. V lost 1 base, J lost 4 bases, and 5 bases lay in between. The V gene's germline CDR1 is KGHPV and CDR2 FQNQEV (reference sequence).